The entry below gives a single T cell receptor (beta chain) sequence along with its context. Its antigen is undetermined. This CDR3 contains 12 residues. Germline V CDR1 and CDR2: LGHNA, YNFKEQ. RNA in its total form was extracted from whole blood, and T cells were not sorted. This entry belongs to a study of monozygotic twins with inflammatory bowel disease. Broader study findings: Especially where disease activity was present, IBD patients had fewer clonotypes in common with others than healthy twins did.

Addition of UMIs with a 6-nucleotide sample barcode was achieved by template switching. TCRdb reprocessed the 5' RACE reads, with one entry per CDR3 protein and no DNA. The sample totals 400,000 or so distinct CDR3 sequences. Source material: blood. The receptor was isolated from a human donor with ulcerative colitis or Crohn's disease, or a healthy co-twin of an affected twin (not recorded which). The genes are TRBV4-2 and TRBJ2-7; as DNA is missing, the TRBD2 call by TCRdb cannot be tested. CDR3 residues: CASRLVGEDLYF.